This T cell receptor (beta chain) is drawn from a study of long-term antiretroviral therapy in people with HIV (dated by TCRdb to 2021 to 2024). Broadly, across the study: The earliest samples were collected roughly a decade before the 2015 WHO recommendation for immediate ART, at a time when ART was usually postponed until CD4 counts fell. A total of some 210 cryopreserved PBMC samples were contributed to the cohort by 30 adults with confirmed HIV infection, with samples collected serially over a mean of around 6 years (range 1-12). Whether ART initiation and durable HIV suppression were associated with changes in peripheral blood TRB repertoire composition and diversity was tested in a retrospective serial study. Among the 25 to 30 participants with HIV, eleven to twelve were female. No cross-contamination during QIAcube processing was shown when test extractions of a monoclonal T-cell line were performed alongside 33 polyclonal samples. Summary of the overall study and its limitations: The samples were dated from about 2004 to 2017, and the ART regimens that were used may be less effective than current ART regimens. Starting ART was linked to a significant rise in TRB diversity, yet even after long-term ART the diversity remained significantly lower than in transplant donor controls. No data were available on ART adherence, viral resistance or therapy changes, limiting inferences about post-ART repertoire changes. At every time point, the repertoire was dominated by expanded TRB clones first identified before ART initiation, although this dominance fluctuated and, in many PLHIV, declined after ART. Narrower CDR3 length ranges were observed in HIV repertoires than in controls, and an antigen-experienced repertoire with only a slight naive shift after ART was suggested by the network structure. Limited PBMC availability meant only the TCR beta chain was sequenced, without alpha chain pairing. Because pre-ART samples had limited cell numbers, unsorted PBMC were profiled rather than sorted CD4+ and CD8+ T cells.

With regard to this clone: Its specific antigen is unknown. One base away there is no much larger clone; base qualities are not given.

The CDR3 has 13 amino acids, counting the end cysteine and valine. The sequence is cut down to CDR3 DNA, 39 bases in frame from base 1. V is shortened by 0 bases, J by 6 bases, and the region joining them spans 9 bases. In the germline V gene, CDR1 corresponds to SGHVS and CDR2 to FNYEAQ. The immunoSEQ hsTCRB v3.0 assay was used at survey level resolution for TRB variable region sequencing. TRB sequencing targeted a depth of about 40,000-50,000 T-cell genomes per sample. Pooled TRB libraries were sequenced on an Illumina MiSeq with a v3 150-cycle kit. Processing in the source paper ran as follows. Repertoire analysis was performed in R inside a reproducible Nextflow workflow that covered QC, data transformation and analysis. LymphoSeq2, an R package for exploring AIRR-Seq data, was used to implement the custom analyses. A handful of samples yielding fewer than 5000 total TRB sequences were excluded, leaving more than 150 analyzed HIV repertoires. Among the 180 to 200 retained HIV repertoires, under 65 were collected before ART initiation and 129 after ART initiation. Repertoires were downsampled to 5000 TRB nucleotide sequences, with summary statistics averaged over 100 downsampling iterations. TRB sequences were retained for analysis only if CDR3 regions of at least seven amino acids were present. A Shannon entropy-derived clonality score and the Gini coefficient were used to measure diversity. In the repertoire networks, any two of the top 5000 CDR3 amino acid sequences were connected whenever the two sequences differed by an edit distance of one. GLIPH2 predicted antigen specificity groups and MHC restriction for TRB CDR3 amino acid sequences. Known CMV, EBV, HIV or tissue antigen associations were flagged by matching CDR3 amino acid sequences against VDJdb and McPAS-TCR. Pre-ART, post-ART and control groups were compared with Wilcoxon signed-rank tests and Holm-Bonferroni correction. Drawn from immuneACCESS, this table holds only the in-frame rearrangements with V and J called that TCRdb kept. Clones are partly lost; checked studies trace under half to an unresolved V gene and leave the rest unexplained. The D gene and trimming were derived from the DNA, and the V and J assignments and clone size from that table. The sample data list some 18,000 clones, and 76% of these were observed just once. The ten largest account for around an eighth of the sample.

Participants were included only if at least one PBMC sample before ART initiation and at least two post-ART samples were available. All participants with HIV were treated in the United States of America. Before DNA extraction, cryopreserved samples containing about 0.9-10 million PBMC were thawed and washed. At the time of the earliest PBMC sample, participants with HIV were aged between roughly 20 and 55 years. PBMC samples from each participant spanned 1-4 timepoints before ART initiation and 2-8 timepoints after ART initiation, with a median of 7 samples. For every participant, serial HIV viral load, CD4+ T-cell count, ART history and demographic data were obtained. Genomic DNA was extracted from unsorted PBMC with a Qiagen kit on a QIAcube, with processing performed in batches of 12 samples.

This receptor was obtained from a woman in her 50s with HIV. Rearrangement joined TRBV7-6 to TRBJ2-7; tentative D gene TRBD1, with 5 bases matching. The sample was unsorted PBMCs, taken 0.5 years before starting antiretroviral therapy. The sequenced DNA is TGTGCCAGCAGCTTAGCGCGTAGGGGCGAGCAGTACGTC. Its protein reads: CASSLARRGEQYV.